These 26 T cell receptor beta chains originate from one sample sequenced in a study of blood T cell repertoires in COVID-19. The protocol was immunoSEQ multiplex PCR, while the TCRdb copy is restricted to in-frame clones and leaves out a portion. The sample lists around 200,000 clones, approximately 87% seen once, with just under 0.9% in the top ten. The sample comprised peripheral blood. Receptor source: a woman under 30 who had recovered from COVID-19.

The chain combines TRBV24-1 with TRBJ2-3, with 13 bases lining up with TRBD2. CDR1 is KGHDR, CDR2 SFDVKD, per germline. After removal of 3 bases from V and 9 bases from J, the junction contained 5 bases not matched to a gene. The CDR3 covers 15 residues. CDR3 sequence (DNA): TGTGCCACCAGTGATCCAGGACTAGCGGGAGACACGCAGTATTTT. Translating it yields CATSDPGLAGDTQYF.

The gene calls are TRBV6-6 and TRBJ1-1, with D possibly being TRBD1 (6 bases). This CDR3 comprises 14 residues. The V gene lost 5 bases and the J gene lost 0 bases, with 10 bases spanning the gap. Germline V lookup: CDR1 MNHNY, CDR2 SVGAGI (reference sequence). The CDR3 here is CASSHGQLNTEAFF. In DNA, the CDR3 is TGTGCCAGCAGTCACGGACAGCTGAACACTGAAGCTTTCTTT.

This sequence joins TRBV6-5 and TRBJ2-5; D may be TRBD2 (7 bases). The germline gives CDR1 MNHEY, CDR2 SVGAGI. This CDR3 comprises 15 residues. Trimming cost V 11 bases and J 0 bases, with 19 bases left between them. CDR3 loop: CAAVRGRGHQETQYF. The CDR3 DNA reads TGTGCCGCAGTTCGGGGGCGGGGGCACCAAGAGACCCAGTACTTC.

V gene TRBV5-4 combines with J gene TRBJ2-7; maybe TRBD2 (6 bases). Germline V gene sequence: CDR1 SGHNT, CDR2 YYREEE (reference sequence). The CDR3 covers 13 residues. The V and J ends lost 7 bases and 5 bases respectively, with 16 bases between them. The CDR3 is CASGLYGGDEQYV. In DNA, the CDR3 is TGTGCCAGCGGACTATACGGGGGAGACGAGCAGTACGTC.

The gene calls are TRBV6-2 or TRBV6-3 and TRBJ2-5; possibly TRBD1 for D (6 bases). Germline V gene sequence: CDR1 MNHEY, CDR2 SVGEGT. This CDR3 comprises 16 residues. The ends were cut back, 6 bases at V and 4 bases at J, with 21 bases in the middle. The CDR3 DNA follows: TGTGCCAGCAGCCCTTCTCCCCCGGACAGTGGAGAGACCCAGTACTTC. Translating it yields CASSPSPPDSGETQYF.

This chain links TRBV15 with TRBJ2-7, with 10 bases fitting TRBD1. Trimming at V came to 3 bases and at J to 3 bases, leaving 2 bases not matched to a gene. The germline gives CDR1 LNHNV, CDR2 YYDKDF (reference sequence). This CDR3 has 14 amino acids. CDR3 in amino acids: CATSRGQGIYEQYF. Written as DNA, the CDR3 is TGTGCCACCAGCAGGGGACAGGGGATCTACGAGCAGTACTTC. The complete variable domain, with remaining parts taken from reference TRBV15 and TRBJ2-7, reads DAMVIQNPRYQVTQFGKPVTLSCSQTLNHNVMYWYQQKSSQAPKLLFHYYDKDFNNEADTPDNFQSRRPNTSFCFLDIRSPGLGDTAMYLCATSRGQGIYEQYFGPGTRLTVT.

V gene TRBV11-3 combines with J gene TRBJ1-1; possible D gene TRBD1, 5 bases. Trimming took 5 bases from V and 11 from J, leaving 18 bases between them. The CDR3 loop spans 13 amino acids. CDR1 is SGHNT, CDR2 YENEEA, per germline. Here the CDR3 reads CASSVSQVESAFF. The CDR3 nucleotides read TGTGCCAGCAGCGTTTCACAGGTGGAATCTGCTTTCTTT. The complete variable domain, with remaining parts taken from reference TRBV11-3 and TRBJ1-1, reads EAGVVQSPRYKIIEKKQPVAFWCNPISGHNTLYWYLQNLGQGPELLIRYENEEAVDDSQLPKDRFSAERLKGVDSTLKIQPAELGDSAVYLCASSVSQVESAFFGQGTRLTVV.

The chain couples TRBV3-1 (or the pseudogene TRBV3-2) to TRBJ1-1; D ambiguous. The CDR3 loop spans 16 amino acids. The V and J ends lost 0 bases and 4 bases respectively, with 15 bases between them. Germline CDR1 is LGHDT and CDR2 is YNNKEL (reference sequence). Here the CDR3 DNA reads TGTGCCAGCAGCCAAGATATGAGGCGGATCACCACTGAAGCTTTCTTT. Amino acids: CASSQDMRRITTEAFF.

The chain carries TRBV2 and TRBJ1-1, with a weak D call TRBD1 (5 bases). V gave up 7 bases and J gave up 4 bases, with 16 bases separating them. There are 14 residues in the CDR3. Germline V gene sequence: CDR1 SNHLY, CDR2 FYNNEI. DNA for the CDR3: TGTGCCAGCACAGTCACAGGCCCTGTCACTGAAGCTTTCTTT. It specifies CASTVTGPVTEAFF.

The chain carries TRBV7-9 and TRBJ2-1; 11 positions match TRBD2. V gave up 2 bases and J gave up 7 bases; unmatched junction bases: 13. Germline V gives CDR1 SEHNR, CDR2 FQNEAQ (reference sequence). The CDR3 loop spans 18 amino acids. The CDR3 coding sequence is TGTGCCAGCAGCTTACCCCCTAGACTAGCGGGAAAATTGAATGAGCAGTTCTTC. Protein: CASSLPPRLAGKLNEQFF. Based on the CDR3 plus reference TRBV7-9 and TRBJ2-1, the full variable domain is DTGVSQNPRHKITKRGQNVTFRCDPISEHNRLYWYRQTLGQGPEFLTYFQNEAQLEKSRLLSDRFSAERPKGSFSTLEIQRTEQGDSAMYLCASSLPPRLAGKLNEQFFGPGTRLTVL.

In this sample, this clone turned up a few times. This sequence joins TRBV7-3 and TRBJ1-1, with a possible D match to TRBD1 (5 bases). The CDR3 runs 14 residues. V was pared by 0 bases and J by 4 bases, with 9 bases between. Germline values: CDR1 SGHTA, CDR2 FQGTGA. As DNA, the CDR3 is TGTGCCAGCAGCTTAACAGGGGCGCCCACTGAAGCTTTCTTT. Residues: CASSLTGAPTEAFF.

The chain's CDR3 is CASSFGDTNYGYTF. DNA for the CDR3: TGCGCCAGCAGCTTTGGGGACACCAACTATGGCTACACCTTC. The V gene is TRBV5-1, the J gene TRBJ1-2; TRBD1 is a possible D gene (6 bases). Germline-derived CDR1 and CDR2 are SGHRS and YFSETQ. V was trimmed by 2 bases and J by 2 bases, leaving 10 bases between them. The CDR3 totals 14 residues.

The chain is built from TRBV19 and TRBJ2-7; 10 bases align to TRBD1. Germline CDR1 LNHDA, CDR2 SQIVND (reference sequence). The CDR3 has 15 amino acids. With V trimmed by 4 bases and J by 6 bases, 9 bases remained unmatched. CDR3 protein: CASSTTGTGVLEQYF. The CDR3 region has the DNA TGTGCCAGTAGTACTACCGGGACAGGGGTCCTCGAGCAGTACTTC.

This rearrangement joins TRBV27 to TRBJ2-1, with D maybe TRBD2 (6 bases). In germline, CDR1 is MNHEY, CDR2 SMNVEV (reference sequence). CDR3 size: 14 residues. Between the trimmed V and J ends, which lost 6 bases and 5 bases, there was a span of 14 bases. Here the CDR3 reads CASSPGLTHNEQFF. The CDR3 coding sequence is TGTGCCAGCAGCCCAGGACTAACCCACAATGAGCAGTTCTTC.

The CDR3 nucleotides read TGTGCCAGCAGCTTGGCCCCGGGGGATTACACTGGAAACACCATATATTTT. Translation: CASSLAPGDYTGNTIYF. The chain combines TRBV5-4 with TRBJ1-3, with D tentatively TRBD1 (5 bases). Trimming cost V 0 bases and J 2 bases, with 15 bases left between them. The CDR3 is 17 residues long. The germline V gene has CDR1 SGHNT and CDR2 YYREEE (reference sequence).

The chain couples TRBV5-1 to TRBJ1-2; perhaps TRBD1 as D (5 bases). The CDR3 length is 13 residues. V lost 0 bases and J 8 bases, leaving 11 bases between the germline ends. Germline lookup yields CDR1 SGHRS and CDR2 YFSETQ. In DNA, the CDR3 is TGCGCCAGCAGCTTGGCCAGGGTGGGCGGCTACACCTTC. This sequence encodes CASSLARVGGYTF.

This chain uses TRBV30 with TRBJ2-1, with D unresolved. Germline-derived CDR1 and CDR2 are GTSNPN and SVGIG (reference sequence). This CDR3 is built from 13 residues. Trimming stripped 0 bases from V and 10 bases from J, with 13 bases between. The CDR3 DNA follows: TGTGCCTGGAGTGTATTTTCGCGCGGCGAGCAGTTCTTC. This translates into CAWSVFSRGEQFF.

The rearrangement links TRBV3-1 (or the pseudogene TRBV3-2) to TRBJ2-5; weak D call: TRBD1 (6 bases). The length of the CDR3 is 16 residues. Looked up from germline, CDR1 is LGHDT and CDR2 is YNNKEL (reference sequence). V was pared by 2 bases and J by 2 bases, with 15 bases between. The CDR3 DNA follows: TGTGCCAGCAGCCAAATCAGACAGGTTCTACAAGAGACCCAGTACTTC. It yields the protein CASSQIRQVLQETQYF.

V usage is TRBV9 and J usage is TRBJ2-5; D is unclear. Germline V CDR1 and CDR2: SGDLS, YYNGEE. The V end lost 3 bases, the J end lost 5 bases, and 5 bases lay between the germline ends. The CDR3 length is 11 residues. The CDR3 protein is CASSARETQYF. The DNA of the CDR3 is TGTGCCAGCAGCGCCCGTGAGACCCAGTACTTC.

This clone was found a few times. V is TRBV24-1 and J is TRBJ1-2; 11 nucleotides align to TRBD1. The CDR3 length is 14 residues. Per the germline V gene, CDR1 is KGHDR and CDR2 is SFDVKD. V shed 5 bases and J 4 bases; nucleotides not matched to a gene: 2. The CDR3 here is CATSVGTGGYGYTF. Here the CDR3 DNA reads TGTGCCACCAGTGTCGGGACAGGGGGCTATGGCTACACCTTC.

This chain links TRBV6-1 with TRBJ2-7, with D unclear. CDR3 length equals 13 residues. Trimming removed 2 bases at V and 3 bases at J, with 8 bases between. CDR1 and CDR2 (germline): MNHNS, SASEGT. The CDR3 DNA reads as TGTGCCAGCAGTGAACCCCCATTCTACGAGCAGTACTTC. Translating it yields CASSEPPFYEQYF.

The chain is built from TRBV5-4 and TRBJ1-2; the match to TRBD1 covers 9 bases. Germline loops: CDR1 SGHNT, CDR2 YYREEE (reference sequence). This CDR3 has 15 residues. V lost 4 bases to trimming and J lost 4 bases; unmatched junction nucleotides: 8. CDR3 amino acids: CASSIIQGAIYGYTF. As DNA, the CDR3 is TGTGCCAGCAGCATAATACAGGGGGCTATCTATGGCTACACCTTC.

This clone occurred once. The chain uses TRBV6-5 and TRBJ1-2; perhaps TRBD1 as D (6 bases). CDR1 MNHEY and CDR2 SVGAGI come from the germline V gene. The CDR3 spans 15 residues. With 10 bases removed from V and 4 bases from J, the gap between germline ends came to 22 bases. CDR3 nucleotides: TGTGCCATCTCCTTAAGGTTCGGACAGCCCTATGGCTACACCTTC. This codes for CAISLRFGQPYGYTF.

The V and J genes are TRBV4-3 and TRBJ2-5, with a possible D match to TRBD2 (6 bases). Trimming stripped 3 bases from V and 12 bases from J, with 17 bases between. CDR1 and CDR2 from the germline V gene are LGHNA and YSLEER. The CDR3 is made up of 13 amino acids. CDR3: CASSHRPGTQEYF. The CDR3 DNA is TGCGCCAGCAGCCACCGTCCGGGGACTCAAGAGTACTTC.

The rearrangement joins TRBV5-8 to TRBJ1-5; 7 bases map to TRBD1. Germline CDR1 reads SGHTS; CDR2 reads YDEGEE. The CDR3 covers 16 residues. V dropped 4 bases and J dropped 7; count of bases not matched to a gene: 14. The CDR3 sequence is CASSLTTGHRRQPQHF. CDR3 sequence (DNA): TGTGCCAGCAGCCTGACGACAGGGCATAGAAGACAGCCCCAGCATTTT.

DNA for the CDR3: TGCGCCAGCAGCCAAGGGCCCCAAGATACGCAGTATTTT. Amino acid sequence: CASSQGPQDTQYF. The gene calls are TRBV4-3 and TRBJ2-3, with D unresolved. The CDR3 spans 13 residues. Deletions cut 1 base from V and 5 bases from J, with 7 bases between. Germline-derived CDR1 and CDR2 are LGHNA and YSLEER.